The 29 T cell receptor beta chains below were found in one sample sequenced in a study of T cells in localized non-small cell lung cancer. Clones were read by immunoSEQ multiplex PCR, and TCRdb kept only the in-frame ones, dropping some. The top ten clones hold under 5% of a sample with about 32,000 clones, nearly 90% of them seen once. The specimen comprised peripheral blood mononuclear cells, sampled before any cancer treatment. These receptors originate from a woman between 35 and 70 years old with stage III lung adenocarcinoma.

The chain carries TRBV7-8 and TRBJ1-2; no clear D. The germline V and J ends were trimmed by 2 bases and 6 bases, with 10 bases remaining between them. Germline loops: CDR1 SGHVS, CDR2 FQNEAQ. The CDR3 runs 13 residues. CDR3 DNA: TGTGCCAGCAGCTTAACTCCGGAAGATGGCTACACCTTC. It codes for CASSLTPEDGYTF.

This sequence joins TRBV7-2 and TRBJ2-5; 15 bases fit TRBD2. V was clipped by 7 bases and J by 4 bases; unmatched bases: 7. Looked up from germline, CDR1 is SGHTA and CDR2 is FQGNSA. The CDR3 covers 16 residues. The CDR3 is CASTAPGLAGGETQYF. The DNA of the CDR3 is TGTGCCAGCACCGCCCCGGGACTAGCGGGAGGAGAGACCCAGTACTTC.

V and J are TRBV11-1 and TRBJ2-5; D is ambiguous. The CDR3 has 12 amino acids. Germline V gene lookup returns CDR1 SGHAT and CDR2 FQDESV (reference sequence). V lost 5 bases and J lost 1, with 5 bases in between. The CDR3 reads CASSPFQETQYF. CDR3 coding DNA: TGTGCCAGCAGCCCCTTCCAAGAGACCCAGTACTTC.

This rearrangement joins TRBV14 to TRBJ1-4; no clear D gene. The germline V gene has CDR1 SGHDN and CDR2 FVKESK. V was cut by 6 bases and J by 10 bases, with 15 bases left in between. The CDR3 extends over 13 amino acids. CDR3: CASSPTSGGKLFF. In nucleotides, the CDR3 is TGTGCCAGCAGTCCGACGTCGGGTGGAAAACTGTTTTTT.

The chain links TRBV30 to TRBJ2-1, with TRBD2 as a possible D gene (5 bases). Germline V lookup: CDR1 GTSNPN, CDR2 SVGIG (reference sequence). V lost 4 bases to trimming and J lost 6 bases, with 16 bases between them. The CDR3 is 14 amino acids. The CDR3 region is CAWTRSRAANEQFF. CDR3 sequence (DNA): TGTGCCTGGACTCGCAGCCGAGCGGCCAATGAGCAGTTCTTC. Full variable domain (missing parts from reference TRBV30 and TRBJ2-1): SQTIHQWPATLVQPVGSPLSLECTVEGTSNPNLYWYRQAAGRGLQLLFYSVGIGQISSEVPQNLSASRPQDRQFILSSKKLLLSDSGFYLCAWTRSRAANEQFFGPGTRLTVL.

CDR3 sequence reads: CASSLEGGQPQHF. In DNA, the CDR3 is TGTGCCAGCAGCTTAGAGGGGGGACAGCCCCAGCATTTT. The rearrangement links TRBV7-2 to TRBJ1-5; tentatively, D is TRBD1 (6 bases). The CDR3 runs 13 residues. The V end was cut by 1 base, the J end by 7 bases, with 8 bases between. Germline CDR1 SGHTA, CDR2 FQGNSA. The entire variable domain, with the rest obtained from reference TRBV7-2 and TRBJ1-5, is as follows: GAGVSQSPSNKVTEKGKDVELRCDPISGHTALYWYRQSLGQGLEFLIYFQGNSAPDKSGLPSDRFSAERTGGSVSTLTIQRTQQEDSAVYLCASSLEGGQPQHFGDGTRLSIL.

V and J are TRBV28 and TRBJ1-2; no clear D. V shed 1 base and J shed 4 bases, with 10 bases lying between them. Germline CDR1 MDHEN, CDR2 SYDVKM. The CDR3 is 14 residues long. The DNA of the CDR3 is TGTGCCAGCAGTTTATTTGCGTACCCCTATGGCTACACCTTC. It codes for CASSLFAYPYGYTF.

V and J are TRBV7-9 and TRBJ2-3; 8 nucleotides agree with TRBD1. V shed 5 bases, J shed 0 bases, and the junction held 7 bases outside the gene matches. The germline gives CDR1 SEHNR, CDR2 FQNEAQ (reference sequence). The CDR3 covers 16 residues. Here the CDR3 DNA reads TGTGCCAGCAGCCCGCAGGGGGCGTTGAGCACAGATACGCAGTATTTT. Its translation is CASSPQGALSTDTQYF.

V gene TRBV5-1 combines with J gene TRBJ2-7; 8 bases map to TRBD1. The V segment lost 0 bases and the J segment 3 bases; nucleotides outside the gene matches: 5. This CDR3 is built from 15 residues. Germline V CDR1 and CDR2: SGHRS, YFSETQ. CDR3 region: CASSLETGAYYEQYF. CDR3 coding DNA: TGCGCCAGCAGCTTGGAGACAGGGGCGTACTACGAGCAGTACTTC. The full variable domain, rest sourced from reference TRBV5-1 and TRBJ2-7, is KAGVTQTPRYLIKTRGQQVTLSCSPISGHRSVSWYQQTPGQGLQFLFEYFSETQRNKGNFPGRFSGRQFSNSRSEMNVSTLELGDSALYLCASSLETGAYYEQYFGPGTRLTVT.

This clone was detected once. The rearrangement links TRBV6-6 to TRBJ2-1; tentatively, D is TRBD2 (5 bases). This CDR3 spans 13 amino acids. Trimming took 2 bases from V and 6 from J, leaving 8 bases between them. The germline V gene has CDR1 MNHNY and CDR2 SVGAGI (reference sequence). The CDR3 reads CASSYQGSNEQFF. Written as DNA, the CDR3 is TGTGCCAGCAGTTACCAAGGGAGCAATGAGCAGTTCTTC.

This clone appeared a single time. V usage is TRBV19 and J usage is TRBJ1-3; D gene ambiguous. CDR1 LNHDA and CDR2 SQIVND come from the germline V gene (reference sequence). Deletions cut 6 bases from V and 0 bases from J, with 9 bases between. The CDR3 covers 14 residues. The CDR3 here is CASSPMVSGNTIYF. In DNA form, the CDR3 reads TGTGCCAGTAGCCCGATGGTCTCTGGAAACACCATATATTTT.

This chain joins TRBV7-3 and TRBJ2-1; D unclear. Trimming took off 1 base at V and 9 bases at J, with 13 bases between the two ends. The CDR3 contains 14 residues. The germline V gene encodes CDR1 SGHTA and CDR2 FQGTGA. The DNA of the CDR3 is TGTGCCAGCAGCTTAAATGTAGGGCGCGGTGAGCAGTTCTTC. Translated, it gives CASSLNVGRGEQFF.

This chain connects TRBV28 to TRBJ2-3, with D possibly matching TRBD2 (5 bases). The CDR3 totals 14 residues. The V end was cut by 4 bases, the J end by 0 bases, with 8 bases between. The germline gives CDR1 MDHEN, CDR2 SYDVKM. DNA for the CDR3: TGTGCCAGCAGTTCGCGGGCCAGCACAGATACGCAGTATTTT. It encodes CASSSRASTDTQYF. The whole variable domain, filled in from reference TRBV28 and TRBJ2-3, reads DVKVTQSSRYLVKRTGEKVFLECVQDMDHENMFWYRQDPGLGLRLIYFSYDVKMKEKGDIPEGYSVSREKKERFSLILESASTNQTSMYLCASSSRASTDTQYFGPGTRLTVL.

The chain recombines TRBV18 with TRBJ2-1; 12 bases are shared with TRBD2. Germline V gives CDR1 KGHSH, CDR2 LQKENI. V trimming: 0 bases; J trimming: 7 bases; junction bases outside the gene matches: 1. The CDR3 length is 15 residues. CDR3 in DNA: TGTGCCAGCTCACCACCCACTAGCGGGAGGAATGAGCAGTTCTTC. Translating it yields CASSPPTSGRNEQFF.

In its sample, this clone was seen once. CDR3 in DNA: TGTGCCAGCAGCTTTACAGGGGCTTTTGAAGCTTTCTTT. Translated: CASSFTGAFEAFF. The rearrangement links TRBV7-2 to TRBJ1-1; 7 nucleotides agree with TRBD1. The CDR3 has 13 amino acids. The V segment lost 3 bases and the J segment 7 bases; nucleotides outside the gene matches: 5. Germline assignment: CDR1 SGHTA and CDR2 FQGNSA.

J is TRBJ1-1 and V is TRBV6-5, with 7 positions matching TRBD1. The CDR3 runs to 14 residues. Germline-derived CDR1 and CDR2 are MNHEY and SVGAGI. The J segment lost 1 base and the V segment lost 4 bases, leaving 3 bases of the junction unmatched. The CDR3 sequence: CASSSTGRNTEAFF. The CDR3 DNA reads as TGTGCCAGCAGTTCGACAGGGAGGAACACTGAAGCTTTCTTT.

V is TRBV10-3 and J is TRBJ1-5; D is perhaps TRBD1 (5 bases). Germline V gene lookup returns CDR1 ENHRY and CDR2 SYGVKD. V lost 3 bases and J 2 bases, leaving 11 bases between the germline ends. This CDR3 contains 15 residues. The CDR3 DNA is TGTGCCATCAGTGAAAACGTGGGGGGCAATCAGCCCCAGCATTTT. The encoded protein is CAISENVGGNQPQHF.

As DNA, the CDR3 is TGTGCCAGCAGATCACAGGGTCCCTATGGCTACACCTTC. It is translated as CASRSQGPYGYTF. The chain links TRBV28 to TRBJ1-2, with D possibly being TRBD1 (6 bases). Germline V lookup: CDR1 MDHEN, CDR2 SYDVKM. This CDR3 is 13 amino acids long. Trimming removed 6 bases at V and 4 bases at J, with 12 bases between.

This clone is classed as medium-sized. The chain is built from TRBV29-1 and TRBJ1-2; a possible D gene is TRBD1 (6 bases). Germline assignment: CDR1 SQVTM and CDR2 ANQGSEA. This CDR3 is built from 14 residues. Deletions cut 7 bases from V and 6 bases from J, with 21 bases between. The CDR3 bases are TGCAGCGCCTTCATAACAGGGCCTGGCGATGGCTACACCTTC. This sequence encodes CSAFITGPGDGYTF. The entire variable domain, with the rest obtained from reference TRBV29-1 and TRBJ1-2, is as follows: SAVISQKPSRDICQRGTSLTIQCQVDSQVTMMFWYRQQPGQSLTLIATANQGSEATYESGFVIDKFPISRPNLTFSTLTVSNMSPEDSSIYLCSAFITGPGDGYTFGSGTRLTVV.

The chain employs TRBV19 and TRBJ2-2; 8 nucleotides align to TRBD1. Germline trimming cut 11 bases from V and 3 bases from J; bases unmatched to any gene: 11. The CDR3 loop spans 15 amino acids. Germline V gene lookup returns CDR1 LNHDA and CDR2 SQIVND (reference sequence). The DNA of the CDR3 is TGTGCCTCCCGTCGCAGGGGGCCTGACACCGGGGAGCTGTTTTTT. Protein: CASRRRGPDTGELFF.

The rearrangement links TRBV5-1 to TRBJ2-7, with 9 bases aligning to TRBD2. The CDR3 sequence is 18 residues long. V dropped 2 bases and J dropped 7; count of bases not matched to a gene: 19. The germline V gene encodes CDR1 SGHRS and CDR2 YFSETQ. This CDR3 reads CASSLAPSSGTAGREQYF. The CDR3 DNA reads TGCGCCAGCAGCTTAGCCCCTTCTAGCGGGACCGCCGGAAGGGAGCAGTACTTC.

This chain links TRBV6-5 with TRBJ2-7; 12 bases line up with TRBD1. With 5 bases clipped from V and 5 bases from J, the junction kept 4 bases outside the gene matches. Germline V gene lookup returns CDR1 MNHEY and CDR2 SVGAGI. This CDR3 has 14 amino acids. Here the CDR3 reads CASSGGTGGHEQYF. The CDR3 DNA reads TGTGCCAGCAGTGGAGGGACAGGGGGCCACGAGCAGTACTTC.

This clone was observed a single time. This chain joins TRBV9 and TRBJ1-1; 7 nucleotides line up with TRBD1. V lost 3 bases to trimming and J lost 4 bases; unmatched junction nucleotides: 9. The CDR3 totals 15 residues. Germline V gives CDR1 SGDLS, CDR2 YYNGEE. DNA of the CDR3: TGTGCCAGCAGCGGACAGGGTTACGGTGGCACTGAAGCTTTCTTT. It yields the protein CASSGQGYGGTEAFF.

The rearrangement uses TRBV6-1 and TRBJ1-1; D perhaps matches TRBD1 (5 bases). CDR1 MNHNS and CDR2 SASEGT come from the germline V gene. V lost 6 bases and J lost 4, with 15 bases in between. This CDR3 comprises 14 residues. The CDR3 DNA is TGTGCCAGCAGGGGGGGAGGGAAGGGCACTGAAGCTTTCTTT. Protein: CASRGGGKGTEAFF.

The rearrangement joins TRBV7-2 to TRBJ2-7; 12 nucleotides match TRBD2. Germline V CDR1 and CDR2: SGHTA, FQGNSA. J was trimmed by 2 bases and V by 4 bases; bases with no gene match: 3. The CDR3 contains 15 residues. The CDR3 is CASSSRLAGAYEQYF. The CDR3 DNA reads TGTGCCAGCAGCTCCCGACTAGCGGGGGCCTACGAGCAGTACTTC.

For this clone: Other DNA sequences in the same sample also yield this CDR3. The gene calls are TRBV5-1 and TRBJ1-5; possibly TRBD1 for D (6 bases). The CDR3 extends over 16 amino acids. CDR1 is SGHRS and CDR2 is YFSETQ in the germline V gene. V lost 0 bases, J lost 4 bases, and 14 bases lay in between. CDR3 loop: CASSLGGGRGNQPQHF. CDR3 nucleotides: TGCGCCAGCAGCTTGGGGGGTGGCAGGGGAAATCAGCCCCAGCATTTT.

The gene calls are TRBV25-1 and TRBJ2-1; perhaps TRBD2 as D (6 bases). CDR3 length: 15 residues. Trimming cost V 2 bases and J 2 bases, with 10 bases left between them. Germline V lookup: CDR1 MGHDK, CDR2 SYGVNS. The CDR3 region has the DNA TGTGCCAGCAGTGAAAGCAGGGAGGCCTACAATGAGCAGTTCTTC. This sequence encodes CASSESREAYNEQFF. Filled out from reference TRBV25-1 and TRBJ2-1, the complete variable domain reads EADIYQTPRYLVIGTGKKITLECSQTMGHDKMYWYQQDPGMELHLIHYSYGVNSTEKGDLSSESTVSRIRTEHFPLTLESARPSHTSQYLCASSESREAYNEQFFGPGTRLTVL.

The chain has TRBV25-1 and TRBJ2-2; TRBD2 matches 9 bases. Looked up from germline, CDR1 is MGHDK and CDR2 is SYGVNS. CDR3 length: 18 amino acids. The J segment lost 4 bases and the V segment lost 0 bases, leaving 9 bases of the junction unmatched. CDR3 sequence reads: CASSEYFGAGGPTGELFF. The CDR3 region has the DNA TGTGCCAGCAGTGAATATTTCGGTGCGGGAGGGCCCACCGGGGAGCTGTTTTTT.

This rearrangement joins TRBV27 to TRBJ2-7; a possible D gene is TRBD1 (6 bases). Germline V gives CDR1 MNHEY, CDR2 SMNVEV (reference sequence). The CDR3 extends over 11 amino acids. The germline V and J ends were trimmed by 7 bases and 10 bases, with 14 bases remaining between them. Here the CDR3 DNA reads TGTGCCAGCACCCAGGGGTACAACCAGTACTTC. Translated: CASTQGYNQYF.